The sequence of this T cell receptor (beta chain) was determined in a study of T cell repertoires in cytomegalovirus infection. Study in general: Public signatures in TCR beta pointed to CMV infection and matching HLA type. Study-wide results and limits: Cumulated frequencies of public TCR beta families served to identify carriers of CMV plus the relevant HLA.

Using its own MiXCR run on the reads, TCRdb lists one record per CDR3 protein. Among about 360,000 distinct CDR3 sequences, less than 20% were seen once, and the ten largest hold around 8.6%. CDR3 length: 14 amino acids. V lost 4 bases and J 2 bases, leaving 11 bases between the germline ends. CDR1 SEHNR and CDR2 FQNEAQ come from the germline V gene (reference sequence). This clonotype showed up many times. The target antigen is unknown. The clonotype originates from a human donor in good health (CMV status not recorded). Some clones in this sample may be carry-over from other donors' samples. The rearrangement links TRBV7-9 to TRBJ1-1; D possibly corresponds to TRBD1 (6 bases). The specimen was PBMCs. CDR3 in amino acids: CASSSGRGNTEAFF. The CDR3 coding sequence is TGTGCCAGCAGCTCTGGCAGGGGAAACACTGAAGCTTTCTTT.